The source of this TCR beta chain is a study of T cell changes during pregnancy in multiple sclerosis. The CDR3 runs to 14 residues. Germline CDR1 and CDR2: MDHEN and SYDVKM. Trimming at V came to 3 bases and at J to 11 bases, leaving 7 bases not matched to a gene. TCRdb keeps only in-frame clones here, not all; method: immunoSEQ multiplex PCR. Here the sample spans tens of thousands of clones, approximately 90% being singletons. The TCR sequence derives from a female donor with multiple sclerosis, enrolled in a pregnancy study. The chain couples TRBV28 to TRBJ1-4; 9 positions agree with TRBD1. Source: peripheral blood, taken after pregnancy. CDR3 bases: TGTGCCAGCAGTTTCCGACAGGGGGGGAGGAAACTGTTTTTT. Translated, it gives CASSFRQGGRKLFF.